Below, 5 T cell receptor beta chains from the same sample are listed, as sequenced in a study of shared clonotypes between healthy human individuals. Here immunoSEQ multiplex PCR was the method, and the copy in TCRdb shows in-frame clones only, minus some. This repertoire shows fewer than 3 million clones, roughly 90% found once; its top ten account for approximately 0.39%. The sequencing sample was made of naive CD4+ T cells from PBMCs. The subset here: CD45RA+ positively selected. Every receptor here comes from a man between 18 and 29 years old in good health. Some clones in this sample may be carry-over from other donors' samples.

V and J are TRBV27 and TRBJ2-3, with TRBD2 matching 11 bases. CDR1 and CDR2 (germline): MNHEY, SMNVEV (reference sequence). V trimming: 4 bases; J trimming: 0 bases; junction bases outside the gene matches: 12. The CDR3 length is 19 residues. CDR3 residues: CASSSTPGLAATSTDTQYF. The DNA of the CDR3 is TGTGCCAGCAGTTCCACTCCGGGACTAGCGGCTACTAGCACAGATACGCAGTATTTT.

This clone was found once. This chain links TRBV29-1 with TRBJ2-7; perhaps TRBD1 as D (6 bases). Trimming took 4 bases from V and 4 from J, leaving 14 bases between them. Germline V gene sequence: CDR1 SQVTM, CDR2 ANQGSEA. The length of the CDR3 is 13 residues. The CDR3 DNA follows: TGCAGCGTTGGCTCGGGGACAAGTTACGAGCAGTACTTC. It codes for CSVGSGTSYEQYF.

The V gene is TRBV7-2, the J gene TRBJ2-5; TRBD2 is a possible D gene (5 bases). The CDR3 extends over 14 amino acids. Germline CDR1 is SGHTA and CDR2 is FQGNSA. With 3 bases removed from V and 7 bases from J, the gap between germline ends came to 15 bases. The CDR3 DNA is TGTGCCAGCAGCTTTAGCGAGGGTTCGGGGACCCAGTACTTC. It translates to CASSFSEGSGTQYF.

The rearrangement uses TRBV18 and TRBJ2-7; D not resolved. V lost 2 bases and J lost 8, with 16 bases in between. CDR1 KGHSH and CDR2 LQKENI come from the germline V gene. This CDR3 comprises 14 residues. The CDR3 DNA reads as TGTGCCAGCTCACCAAACCATGCTGAAGACAAGCAGTACTTC. Amino acid sequence: CASSPNHAEDKQYF.

V usage is TRBV15 and J usage is TRBJ1-3, with D hard to call. The germline gives CDR1 LNHNV, CDR2 YYDKDF (reference sequence). V was clipped by 1 base and J by 4 bases, with 11 bases between them. The CDR3 sequence is 15 residues long. DNA for the CDR3: TGTGCCACCAGCAGAGTCCGAGCGCTCGGAAACACCATATATTTT. It yields the protein CATSRVRALGNTIYF.